These 21 T cell receptor beta chains share one sample of origin, sequenced in a study of blood T cell repertoires in COVID-19. Generated by immunoSEQ multiplex PCR, the TCRdb table keeps only in-frame clones and is missing some. The sample gives 100,000 to 150,000 clones, approximately 85% of which show up once; about 5.7% is in the top ten. Specimen: peripheral blood. The source of these receptors is a human donor in a cohort sampled during active COVID-19.

CDR3 nucleotides: TGTGCCAGCAGTGAGACCGGGACTAGCGGGGGTTTTGAGCAGTTCTTC. Protein: CASSETGTSGGFEQFF. The chain couples TRBV2 to TRBJ2-1, with 14 nucleotides matching TRBD2. Germline CDR1 is SNHLY and CDR2 is FYNNEI. V shed 3 bases, J shed 9 bases, and the junction held 7 bases outside the gene matches. The CDR3 is 16 residues long.

Here the CDR3 reads CASSPPRRNTEAFF. As DNA, the CDR3 is TGTGCCAGCTCACCACCCCGCAGGAACACTGAAGCTTTCTTT. The chain joins TRBV18 to TRBJ1-1; D is uncertain. Germline CDR1 KGHSH, CDR2 LQKENI. The length of the CDR3 is 14 residues. V was shortened by 0 bases and J by 1 base, with 6 bases between the two germline ends.

This clone came up a few times. The chain joins TRBV7-6 to TRBJ2-7; maybe TRBD1 (6 bases). This CDR3 has 12 residues. V dropped 5 bases and J dropped 3 bases, with 8 bases sitting between them. Germline CDR1 is SGHVS and CDR2 is FNYEAQ. The CDR3, as DNA: TGTGCCAGCAGCGGGGGCTACTACGAGCAGTACTTC. Protein sequence: CASSGGYYEQYF.

V is TRBV30 and J is TRBJ2-5; 10 nucleotides agree with TRBD2. CDR1 GTSNPN and CDR2 SVGIG come from the germline V gene (reference sequence). After removal of 1 base from V and 1 base from J, the junction contained 3 bases not matched to a gene. The length of the CDR3 is 15 residues. The CDR3 DNA is TGTGCCTGGAGTGAGGGGACTAGCGCCCAAGAGACCCAGTACTTC. Its protein is CAWSEGTSAQETQYF.

This chain links TRBV4-3 with TRBJ2-7; 8 bases map to TRBD2. CDR3 length: 16 residues. Germline loops: CDR1 LGHNA, CDR2 YSLEER. V dropped 0 bases and J dropped 1; count of bases not matched to a gene: 5. In DNA, the CDR3 is TGCGCCAGCAGCCAAGAAGTAACTAGCGGTTCCTACGAGCAGTACTTC. Protein product: CASSQEVTSGSYEQYF.

The chain joins TRBV19 to TRBJ1-2; D unclear. This CDR3 is 14 amino acids long. Germline CDR1 reads LNHDA; CDR2 reads SQIVND (reference sequence). The ends were cut back, 7 bases at V and 8 bases at J, with 20 bases in the middle. The CDR3 nucleotides are TGTGCCAGTACCGACACGGCGGTAGGGAGAGGCTACACCTTC. Translated, it gives CASTDTAVGRGYTF.

The V call is TRBV16, the J call TRBJ1-4; D remains unclear. CDR3 length equals 13 residues. CDR1 and CDR2 from the germline V gene are KGHSY and FQNENV. V gave up 3 bases and J gave up 8 bases, with 10 bases separating them. CDR3: CASSHGVFEKLFF. As DNA, the CDR3 is TGTGCCAGCAGCCACGGGGTTTTCGAAAAACTGTTTTTT.

The CDR3: CASRVDRFEAFF. DNA for the CDR3: TGTGCCAGCAGAGTCGACAGGTTTGAAGCTTTCTTT. The rearrangement links TRBV2 to TRBJ1-1, with D possibly being TRBD1 (6 bases). Germline loops: CDR1 SNHLY, CDR2 FYNNEI. Trimming stripped 6 bases from V and 7 bases from J, with 12 bases between. CDR3 size: 12 residues.

V is TRBV10-1 and J is TRBJ2-7; D may be TRBD1 (5 bases). Trimming cost V 9 bases and J 2 bases, with 14 bases left between them. Germline CDR1 reads WNHNN; CDR2 reads SYGVQD (reference sequence). The CDR3 runs 13 residues. In nucleotides, the CDR3 is TGCGCCAGGGATTCAGGGCAGACCTACGAGCAGTACTTC. Translating it yields CARDSGQTYEQYF.

This rearrangement joins TRBV21-1 to TRBJ2-7; whether TRBD1, the table's D call, matches the DNA was not checked. TRBV21-1 constitutes a pseudogene. The CDR3 runs to 14 residues. This chain's CDR3 is CASRTGTAVYEQYF. CDR3 bases: TGTGCCAGCAGGACCGGGACAGCGGTGTACGAGCAGTACTTC.

The V call is TRBV3-1 (or the pseudogene TRBV3-2), the J call TRBJ2-1; D is possibly TRBD2 (5 bases). Trimming left V 8 bases short and J 0 bases short, with 5 bases between. The germline gives CDR1 LGHDT, CDR2 YNNKEL (reference sequence). The CDR3 length is 12 residues. The CDR3 DNA is TGTGCCAGCGGGAGCTCCTACAATGAGCAGTTCTTC. Residues: CASGSSYNEQFF.

J is TRBJ2-1 and V is TRBV6-5; D gene ambiguous. V was pared by 5 bases and J by 7 bases, with 9 bases between. Germline lookup yields CDR1 MNHEY and CDR2 SVGAGI. CDR3 length: 12 amino acids. In DNA form, the CDR3 reads TGTGCCAGCAGTCCACAGTTAAATGAGCAGTTCTTC. Amino acid sequence: CASSPQLNEQFF.

The sample holds a few counts of this clone. V is TRBV7-2 and J is TRBJ2-4, with TRBD2 identical over 12 bases. J was trimmed by 7 bases and V by 4 bases; bases with no gene match: 2. Germline CDR1 and CDR2: SGHTA and FQGNSA. This CDR3 has 14 residues. The CDR3 DNA reads TGTGCCAGCAGCTCCGGGACTAGCGGGAACATTCAGTACTTC. Its translation: CASSSGTSGNIQYF.

This clone was counted a few times. The chain uses TRBV6-5 and TRBJ1-1; 9 bases map to TRBD1. CDR1 and CDR2 (germline): MNHEY, SVGAGI. The trim removed 6 bases at V and 7 bases at J, leaving 6 bases unmatched. The CDR3 extends over 13 amino acids. CDR3 sequence reads: CASRGQGRGEAFF. The DNA of the CDR3 is TGTGCCAGCAGGGGACAGGGCCGGGGTGAAGCTTTCTTT.

This rearrangement joins TRBV7-2 to TRBJ2-7; TRBD2 matches at 9 bases. CDR3 length: 17 amino acids. J lost 0 bases, V lost 0 bases, and 6 bases had no gene match. In germline, CDR1 is SGHTA, CDR2 FQGNSA. The CDR3 DNA reads TGTGCCAGCAGCTTAGCCCTAGCGGGATTGAGCTCCTACGAGCAGTACTTC. It codes for CASSLALAGLSSYEQYF.

V and J are TRBV7-2 and TRBJ1-5; D unclear. The CDR3 runs 15 residues. V was cut by 3 bases and J by 0 bases, with 9 bases left in between. CDR1 is SGHTA and CDR2 is FQGNSA in the germline V gene. DNA of the CDR3: TGTGCCAGCAGCTTGGGCAGCTATAGCAATCAGCCCCAGCATTTT. This codes for CASSLGSYSNQPQHF.

V usage is TRBV28 and J usage is TRBJ1-1, with D uncertain. V gave up 6 bases and J gave up 5 bases, with 10 bases separating them. Germline V gene sequence: CDR1 MDHEN, CDR2 SYDVKM. This CDR3 is built from 12 residues. CDR3: CASREGETEAFF. CDR3 nucleotides: TGTGCCAGCAGGGAAGGAGAGACTGAAGCTTTCTTT.

The chain combines TRBV3-1 (or the pseudogene TRBV3-2) with TRBJ1-2, with D possibly being TRBD1 (5 bases). Trimming shortened V by 7 bases and J by 8 bases, and 20 bases separated the two germline ends. The germline CDR1 and CDR2 sequences are LGHDT and YNNKEL (reference sequence). The CDR3 is 14 residues long. DNA for the CDR3: TGTGCCAGCACGTCCAATGGGGGGACGGAAGGCTACACCTTC. This encodes CASTSNGGTEGYTF.

This chain uses TRBV19 with TRBJ2-2, with 10 bases fitting TRBD2. The CDR3 sequence is 16 residues long. Germline assignment: CDR1 LNHDA and CDR2 SQIVND (reference sequence). The V and J ends lost 3 bases and 5 bases, in that order; junction bases with no gene match: 6. The CDR3 region is CASSIPSGSGTGELFF. The CDR3 DNA reads as TGTGCCAGTAGTATTCCTAGCGGGAGTGGTACCGGGGAGCTGTTTTTT.

The chain employs TRBV7-8 and TRBJ2-7; tentative D call: TRBD2 (5 bases). Germline lookup yields CDR1 SGHVS and CDR2 FQNEAQ. There are 14 residues in the CDR3. V was trimmed by 1 base and J by 1 base, leaving 8 bases between them. CDR3 residues: CASSLERGSYEQYF. Written as DNA, the CDR3 is TGTGCCAGCAGCTTAGAGAGAGGGTCCTACGAGCAGTACTTC.

The V and J genes are TRBV6-2 or TRBV6-3 and TRBJ1-1; D ambiguous. Germline CDR1 is MNHEY and CDR2 is SVGEGT. This CDR3 spans 11 amino acids. V shed 3 bases and J shed 7 bases, with 6 bases lying between them. Here the CDR3 DNA reads TGTGCCAGCAGTTATCAGGATGAAGCTTTCTTT. Its protein product is CASSYQDEAFF.